This T cell receptor beta chain emerged from a study of control samples from healthy donors and cancer patients. Measured with immunoSEQ multiplex PCR; TCRdb has only the in-frame clones, and not every one. The sample consists of 250,000 to 300,000 clones, roughly four fifths of them appearing once. V lost 0 bases, J lost 0 bases, and 9 bases lay in between. The germline CDR1 and CDR2 sequences are SGHRS and YFSETQ. This CDR3 is built from 16 residues. The chain is built from TRBV5-1 and TRBJ1-4; possibly TRBD1 for D (5 bases). Sequenced input: PBMCs. This clonotype was sampled from a woman aged 55-69 years with lung cancer. The DNA for the CDR3 is TGCGCCAGCAGCTTGGACAGGCCTTCAACTAATGAAAAACTGTTTTTT. It is translated as CASSLDRPSTNEKLFF.